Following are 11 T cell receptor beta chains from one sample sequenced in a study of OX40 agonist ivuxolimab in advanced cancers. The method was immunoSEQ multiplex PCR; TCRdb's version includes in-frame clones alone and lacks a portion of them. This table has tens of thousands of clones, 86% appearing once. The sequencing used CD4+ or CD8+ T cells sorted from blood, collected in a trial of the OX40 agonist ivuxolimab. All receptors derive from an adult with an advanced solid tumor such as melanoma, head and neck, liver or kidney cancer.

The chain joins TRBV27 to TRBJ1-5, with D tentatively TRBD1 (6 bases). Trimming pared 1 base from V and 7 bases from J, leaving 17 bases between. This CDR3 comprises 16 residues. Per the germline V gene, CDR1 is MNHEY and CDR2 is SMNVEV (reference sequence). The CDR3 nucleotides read TGTGCCAGCAGTTTATTCGGGACAAGGTTCGGACAGCCCCAGCATTTT. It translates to CASSLFGTRFGQPQHF.

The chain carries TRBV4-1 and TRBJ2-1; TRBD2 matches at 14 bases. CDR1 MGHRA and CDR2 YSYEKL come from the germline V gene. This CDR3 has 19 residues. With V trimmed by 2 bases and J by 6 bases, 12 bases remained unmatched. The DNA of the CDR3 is TGCGCCAGCAGCCAAACTCCCGGGACTAGCGGGAGAAGGGTCAATGAGCAGTTCTTC. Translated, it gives CASSQTPGTSGRRVNEQFF.

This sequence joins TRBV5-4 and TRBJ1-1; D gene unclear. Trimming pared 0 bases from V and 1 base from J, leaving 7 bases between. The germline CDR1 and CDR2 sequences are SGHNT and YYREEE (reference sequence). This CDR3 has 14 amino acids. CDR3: CASSLGMANTEAFF. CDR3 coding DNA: TGTGCCAGCAGCTTGGGAATGGCGAACACTGAAGCTTTCTTT.

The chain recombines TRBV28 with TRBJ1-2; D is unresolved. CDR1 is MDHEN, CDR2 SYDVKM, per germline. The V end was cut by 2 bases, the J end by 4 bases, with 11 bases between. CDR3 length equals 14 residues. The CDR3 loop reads CASSLIKVVYGYTF. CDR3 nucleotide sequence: TGTGCCAGCAGTTTAATTAAGGTAGTCTATGGCTACACCTTC.

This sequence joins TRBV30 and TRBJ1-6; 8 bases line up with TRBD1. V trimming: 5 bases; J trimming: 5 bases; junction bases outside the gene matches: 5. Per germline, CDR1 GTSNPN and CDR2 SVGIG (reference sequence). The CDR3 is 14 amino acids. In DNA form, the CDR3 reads TGTGCCTGGGGCAGGGGGCGCAATAATTCACCCCTCCACTTT. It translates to CAWGRGRNNSPLHF. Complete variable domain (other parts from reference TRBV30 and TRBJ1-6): SQTIHQWPATLVQPVGSPLSLECTVEGTSNPNLYWYRQAAGRGLQLLFYSVGIGQISSEVPQNLSASRPQDRQFILSSKKLLLSDSGFYLCAWGRGRNNSPLHFGNGTRLTVT.

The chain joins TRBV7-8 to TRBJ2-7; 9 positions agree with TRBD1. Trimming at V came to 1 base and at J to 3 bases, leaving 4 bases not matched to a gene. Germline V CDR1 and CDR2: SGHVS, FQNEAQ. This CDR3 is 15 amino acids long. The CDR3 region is CASSLGGQGGYEQYF. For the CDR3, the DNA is TGTGCCAGCAGCTTAGGGGGACAGGGAGGCTACGAGCAGTACTTC.

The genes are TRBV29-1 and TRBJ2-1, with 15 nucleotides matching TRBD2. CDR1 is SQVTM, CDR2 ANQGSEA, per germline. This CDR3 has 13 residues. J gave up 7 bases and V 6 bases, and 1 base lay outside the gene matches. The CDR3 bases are TGCAGCGTCGGGACTAGCGGGGGGAATGAGCAGTTCTTC. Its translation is CSVGTSGGNEQFF.

CDR3 sequence: CASSLAYYGYTF. The CDR3 DNA is TGTGCCAGCAGTTTAGCCTACTATGGCTACACCTTC. The gene calls are TRBV28 and TRBJ1-2; D gene uncertain. V was shortened by 2 bases and J by 3 bases, with 4 bases between the two germline ends. CDR3 length equals 12 residues. Germline CDR1 and CDR2: MDHEN and SYDVKM.

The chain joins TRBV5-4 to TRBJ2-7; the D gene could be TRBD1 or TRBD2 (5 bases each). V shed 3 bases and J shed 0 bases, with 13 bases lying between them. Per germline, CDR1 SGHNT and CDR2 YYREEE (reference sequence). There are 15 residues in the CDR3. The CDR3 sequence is CASSSGTLSSYEQYF. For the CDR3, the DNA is TGTGCCAGCAGCTCGGGGACGTTGAGCTCCTACGAGCAGTACTTC.

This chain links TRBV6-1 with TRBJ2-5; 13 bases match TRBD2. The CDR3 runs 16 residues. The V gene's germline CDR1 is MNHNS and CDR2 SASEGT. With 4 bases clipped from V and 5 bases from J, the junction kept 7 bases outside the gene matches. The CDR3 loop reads CASSAGLAGPGETQYF. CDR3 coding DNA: TGTGCCAGCAGTGCGGGACTAGCGGGGCCCGGGGAGACCCAGTACTTC.

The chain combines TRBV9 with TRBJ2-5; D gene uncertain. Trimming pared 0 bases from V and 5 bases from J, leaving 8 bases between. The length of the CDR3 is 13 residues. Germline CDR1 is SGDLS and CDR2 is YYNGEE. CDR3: CASSVEVFETQYF. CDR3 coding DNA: TGTGCCAGCAGCGTAGAGGTTTTCGAGACCCAGTACTTC.